One T cell receptor beta chain is described in this entry. This sample was included in a study of blood T cell repertoires in COVID-19. Study details: Both acute and convalescent COVID-19 samples were obtained from the United States, Italy and Spain. PBMCs, B-cell-depleted T cells, or T cells were the source of the cDNA or gDNA that made up the material.

The CDR3 is 17 amino acids. Germline V gene data show CDR1 as KGHSH and CDR2 as LQKENI. Trimming shortened V by 5 bases and J by 6 bases, and 25 bases separated the two germline ends. Authors' processing steps: Reference gene primer amplification yielded estimated nucleated cell counts. Assay used: immunoSEQ multiplex PCR; TCRdb lists only in-frame clones, some missing. D and trimming were read from the DNA, whereas the V and J calls and clone size are those reported in that table. This repertoire shows around 100,000 clones, 90% found once; its top ten account for 6.7%. During active infection, Seattle patients enrolled and were then monitored through disease.

Sequenced sample: peripheral blood. The chain is built from TRBV18 and TRBJ1-2, with a tentative D call TRBD1 (5 bases). The TCR originated in a man aged 18 to 29 with COVID-19, enrolled during active disease. The CDR3, as DNA: TGTGCCAGCTCATCATTTCGACAGTTGAACGAACCCAATGGCTACACCTTC. As protein: CASSSFRQLNEPNGYTF.